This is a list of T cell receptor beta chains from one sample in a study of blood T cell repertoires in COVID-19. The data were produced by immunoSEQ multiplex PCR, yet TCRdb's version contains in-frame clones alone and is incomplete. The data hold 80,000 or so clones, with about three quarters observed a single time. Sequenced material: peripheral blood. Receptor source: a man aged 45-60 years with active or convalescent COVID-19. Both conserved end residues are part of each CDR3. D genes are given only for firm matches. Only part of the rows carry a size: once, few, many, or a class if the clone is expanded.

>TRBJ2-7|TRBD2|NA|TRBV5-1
CASRGGTSPEQYF
TGCGCCAGCAGGGGGGGGACCTCCCCCGAGCAGTACTTC
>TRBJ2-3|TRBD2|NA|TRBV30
CAWSDSGGADTQYF
TGTGCCTGGAGTGACAGCGGGGGGGCAGATACGCAGTATTTT
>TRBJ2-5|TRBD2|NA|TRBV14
CASSRRGAGGSEAQYF
TGTGCCAGCAGCCGCAGAGGAGCGGGGGGGTCAGAGGCCCAGTACTTC
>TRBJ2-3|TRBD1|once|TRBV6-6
CASSKGLDRDPDTQYF
TGTGCCAGCAGTAAAGGGTTGGACAGGGACCCAGATACGCAGTATTTT
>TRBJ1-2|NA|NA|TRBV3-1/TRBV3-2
CASSLDRSYGYTF
TGTGCCAGCAGCCTGGACAGATCCTATGGCTACACCTTC
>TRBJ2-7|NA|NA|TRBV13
CASSSRGTVGYEQYF
TGTGCCAGCAGCTCCAGGGGCACGGTTGGATACGAGCAGTACTTC
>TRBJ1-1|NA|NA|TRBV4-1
CASSQAKQGNTEAFF
TGCGCCAGCAGCCAAGCTAAACAGGGGAACACTGAAGCTTTCTTT
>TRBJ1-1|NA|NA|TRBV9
CASSVVGEVTEAFF
TGTGCCAGCAGCGTAGTAGGGGAAGTCACTGAAGCTTTCTTT
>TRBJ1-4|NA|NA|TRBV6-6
CASSYSTATNEKLFF
TGTGCCAGCAGTTACTCGACAGCAACTAATGAAAAACTGTTTTTT
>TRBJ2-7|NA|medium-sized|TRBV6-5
CASRRGGEQYF
TGTGCCAGCAGAAGGGGGGGCGAGCAGTACTTC
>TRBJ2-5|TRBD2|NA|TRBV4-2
CASSPGLAEPAQETQYF
TGTGCCAGCAGCCCCGGACTAGCGGAGCCGGCCCAAGAGACCCAGTACTTC
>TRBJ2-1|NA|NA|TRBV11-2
CASSLEVGRTAEQFF
TGTGCCAGCAGCTTAGAGGTCGGCAGGACAGCTGAGCAGTTCTTC
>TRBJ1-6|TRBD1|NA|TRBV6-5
CASRKDRDIYSPLHF
TGTGCCAGCAGAAAGGACAGGGACATTTATTCACCCCTCCACTTT
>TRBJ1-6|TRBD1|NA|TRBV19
CASSIQGDNSPLHF
TGTGCCAGTAGTATACAGGGGGATAATTCACCCCTCCACTTT
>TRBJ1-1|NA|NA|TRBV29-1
CSGTPLNTEAFF
TGCAGCGGGACACCTTTGAACACTGAAGCTTTCTTT
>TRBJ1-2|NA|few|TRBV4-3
CASSQVGIYGYTF
TGCGCCAGCAGCCAAGTTGGCATATATGGCTACACCTTC
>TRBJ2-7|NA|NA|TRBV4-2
CASSQEISTGSSYEQYF
TGTGCCAGCAGCCAAGAAATTTCGACAGGAAGCTCCTACGAGCAGTACTTC
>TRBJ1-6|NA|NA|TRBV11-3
CASSLGAINSPLHF
TGTGCCAGCAGCTTGGGAGCCATTAATTCACCCCTCCACTTT
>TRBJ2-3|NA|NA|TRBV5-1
CASSPKGVDTQYF
TGCGCCAGCAGCCCCAAGGGGGTCGATACGCAGTATTTT
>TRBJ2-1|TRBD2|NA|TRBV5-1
CASSLRASGGAYNEQFF
TGCGCCAGCAGCTTGAGGGCTAGCGGGGGGGCGTACAATGAGCAGTTCTTC
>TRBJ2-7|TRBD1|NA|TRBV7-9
CASSSLQGASEQYF
TGTGCCAGCAGCTCTTTACAGGGGGCGAGCGAGCAGTACTTC
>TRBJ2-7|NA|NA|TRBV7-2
CASSPPGSLYEQYF
TGTGCCAGCAGCCCGCCGGGATCCCTTTACGAGCAGTACTTC
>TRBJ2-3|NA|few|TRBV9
CASQGRSTDTQYF
TGTGCCAGCCAGGGGCGGAGCACAGATACGCAGTATTTT
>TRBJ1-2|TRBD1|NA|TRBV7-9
CASSPYETGNGYTF
TGTGCCAGCAGCCCTTACGAGACAGGGAATGGCTACACCTTC
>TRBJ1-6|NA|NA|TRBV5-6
CASSLERGSSPLHF
TGTGCCAGCAGCTTGGAAAGGGGAAGTTCACCCCTCCACTTT
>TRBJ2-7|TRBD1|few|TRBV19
CASSTYAGTGRYEQYF
TGTGCCAGTAGTACCTATGCCGGGACAGGGCGTTACGAGCAGTACTTC
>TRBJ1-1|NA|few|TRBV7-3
CASSFSPNTEAFF
TGTGCCAGCAGCTTTAGTCCGAACACTGAAGCTTTCTTT
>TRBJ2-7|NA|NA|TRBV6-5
CASFRTLGYEQYF
TGTGCCAGTTTCCGGACTCTGGGCTACGAGCAGTACTTC
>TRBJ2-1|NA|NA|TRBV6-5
CASSYSNTSPAGKQFF
TGTGCCAGCAGTTACTCTAATACTAGCCCGGCGGGCAAGCAGTTCTTC
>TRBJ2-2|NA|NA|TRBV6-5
CASSRGTDTGELFF
TGTGCCAGCAGTCGGGGGACAGACACCGGGGAGCTGTTTTTT
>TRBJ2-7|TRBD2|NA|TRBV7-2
CASSRIAGGSYEQYF
TGTGCCAGCAGCCGGATTGCGGGGGGTTCCTACGAGCAGTACTTC
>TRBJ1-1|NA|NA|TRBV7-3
CASSEHMNTEAFF
TGTGCCAGCAGTGAACACATGAACACTGAAGCTTTCTTT
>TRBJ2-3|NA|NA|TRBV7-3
CASSLGPADTQYF
TGTGCCAGCAGCTTAGGGCCAGCAGATACGCAGTATTTT
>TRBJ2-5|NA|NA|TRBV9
CASSVEAGGTQYF
TGTGCCAGCAGCGTAGAGGCGGGTGGGACCCAGTACTTC
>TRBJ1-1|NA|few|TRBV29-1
CSVDSQGSTEAFF
TGCAGCGTTGACTCTCAGGGGAGCACTGAAGCTTTCTTT
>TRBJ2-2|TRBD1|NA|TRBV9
CASDRGHGELFF
TGTGCCAGCGATAGGGGGCACGGGGAGCTGTTTTTT
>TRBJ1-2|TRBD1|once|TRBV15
CATSRGYSDRERYGYTF
TGTGCCACCAGCAGAGGGTACTCGGACAGGGAAAGGTATGGCTACACCTTC
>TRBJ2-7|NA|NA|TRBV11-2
CASSIGTPDEQYF
TGTGCCAGCAGCATCGGGACTCCTGATGAGCAGTACTTC
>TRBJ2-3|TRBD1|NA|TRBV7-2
CASSDYRGDSSTDTQYF
TGTGCCAGCAGCGACTACAGGGGCGACTCTAGCACAGATACGCAGTATTTT
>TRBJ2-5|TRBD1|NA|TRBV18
CASSPAGGAETQYF
TGTGCCAGCTCACCTGCAGGGGGCGCGGAGACCCAGTACTTC
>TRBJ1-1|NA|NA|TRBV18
CASSLSQGTDTEAFF
TGTGCCAGCTCTCTATCCCAGGGGACGGACACTGAAGCTTTCTTT
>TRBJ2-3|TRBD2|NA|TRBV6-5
CASALAESTDTQYF
TGTGCCAGCGCCCTAGCGGAAAGCACAGATACGCAGTATTTT
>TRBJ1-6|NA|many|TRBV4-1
CASSQADGDGYSPLHF
TGCGCCAGCAGCCAAGCTGACGGAGACGGGTATTCACCCCTCCACTTT
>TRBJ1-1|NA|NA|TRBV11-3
CASSLGSGAPAFF
TGTGCCAGCAGCTTAGGGTCGGGAGCGCCGGCTTTCTTT
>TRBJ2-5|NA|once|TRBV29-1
CSVEHQGGTETQYF
TGCAGCGTTGAACATCAGGGGGGTACGGAGACCCAGTACTTC
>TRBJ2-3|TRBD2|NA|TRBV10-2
CASSERRGGGTDTQYF
TGCGCCAGCAGTGAACGTCGCGGGGGAGGGACAGATACGCAGTATTTT
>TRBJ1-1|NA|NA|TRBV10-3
CAIRPDTNTEAFF
TGTGCCATCAGACCCGACACCAACACTGAAGCTTTCTTT
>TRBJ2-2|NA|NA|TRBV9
CASSGQGNGELFF
TGTGCCAGCAGCGGCCAGGGGAACGGGGAGCTGTTTTTT
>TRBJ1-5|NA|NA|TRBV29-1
CSASGNNQPQHF
TGCAGCGCCTCAGGGAACAATCAGCCCCAGCATTTT
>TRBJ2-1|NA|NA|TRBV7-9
CASSLARGAYNEQFF
TGTGCCAGCAGCTTAGCCAGGGGGGCATACAATGAGCAGTTCTTC
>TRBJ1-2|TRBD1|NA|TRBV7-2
CASSLVYRGSYGYTF
TGTGCCAGCAGCTTAGTGTACAGGGGGAGCTATGGCTACACCTTC
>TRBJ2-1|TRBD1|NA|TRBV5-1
CASSPTDRALNNEQFF
TGCGCCAGCAGCCCGACGGACAGGGCACTGAACAATGAGCAGTTCTTC
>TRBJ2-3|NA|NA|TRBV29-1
CSVRGGEDTQYF
TGCAGCGTCCGGGGTGGGGAAGATACGCAGTATTTT
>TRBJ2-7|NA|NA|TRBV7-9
CASSLFLRDEQYF
TGTGCCAGCAGCTTATTTTTGAGGGACGAGCAGTACTTC
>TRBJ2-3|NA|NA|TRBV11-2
CASSFPGPDTQYF
TGTGCCAGCAGCTTTCCTGGGCCAGATACGCAGTATTTT
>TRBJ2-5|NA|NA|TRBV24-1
CATSDKNRDKGETQYF
TGTGCCACCAGTGATAAAAACCGGGACAAAGGAGAGACCCAGTACTTC